This is a list of T cell receptor beta chains from one sample in a study of shared clonotypes between healthy human individuals. Only in-frame clones appear in the TCRdb table, and some are missing; sequencing was by immunoSEQ multiplex PCR. The sample comprises about 2.4 million clones, approximately 90% of which are singletons, and about 0.13% rests with the top ten. Source material: naive CD4+ T cells sorted from blood. All receptors derive from a man between 18 and 29 years old in good health. The CDR3 runs from the conserved cysteine through the conserved F or W. A D gene is named only where the DNA matches it firmly. Size values are once, few and many counts, or a class for expanded clones, and some rows have none.

v_call: TRBV7-2; j_call: TRBJ2-7; d_call: TRBD2; clone_size: NA; cdr3_nt: TGTGCCAGCAGCCCGCGACTAGCGGGGGGACAGCTAAGGCAGTACTTC; cdr3_aa: CASSPRLAGGQLRQYF
v_call: TRBV28; j_call: TRBJ2-1; d_call: NA; clone_size: NA; cdr3_nt: TGTGCCAGCAGTTTATTAGGGACCCACAATGAGCAGTTCTTC; cdr3_aa: CASSLLGTHNEQFF
v_call: TRBV2; j_call: TRBJ2-3; d_call: NA; clone_size: NA; cdr3_nt: TGTGCCAGGGGGACAGATACGCAGTATTTT; cdr3_aa: CARGTDTQYF
v_call: TRBV4-1; j_call: TRBJ2-1; d_call: TRBD2; clone_size: NA; cdr3_nt: TGCGCCAGCAGCCAAGGAAGGGGCGGGAGTCGTTCCTACAATGAGCAGTTCTTC; cdr3_aa: CASSQGRGGSRSYNEQFF
v_call: TRBV28; j_call: TRBJ1-1; d_call: NA; clone_size: few; cdr3_nt: TGTGCCAGCAGTTTAATAGTGGCTGAAGCTTTCTTT; cdr3_aa: CASSLIVAEAFF
v_call: TRBV5-3; j_call: TRBJ1-1; d_call: NA; clone_size: few; cdr3_nt: TGTGCCAGAAGCTTACGGCATAACACTGAAGCTTTCTTT; cdr3_aa: CARSLRHNTEAFF
v_call: TRBV9; j_call: TRBJ2-7; d_call: NA; clone_size: NA; cdr3_nt: TGTGCCAGCAGCGTAGTACTACAGATTCGCGAGCAGTACTTC; cdr3_aa: CASSVVLQIREQYF
v_call: TRBV11-3; j_call: TRBJ2-1; d_call: NA; clone_size: NA; cdr3_nt: TGTGCCAGCAGCTTAGGGGTCTACAATGAGCAGTTCTTC; cdr3_aa: CASSLGVYNEQFF
v_call: TRBV4-1; j_call: TRBJ1-1; d_call: NA; clone_size: once; cdr3_nt: TGCGCCAGCAGCCGCCAGGAGAACACTGAAGCTTTCTTT; cdr3_aa: CASSRQENTEAFF
v_call: TRBV19; j_call: TRBJ1-2; d_call: TRBD1; clone_size: NA; cdr3_nt: TGTGCCAGTAGTACGCAGGGACAGCCTACTTCTAACTATGGCTACACCTTC; cdr3_aa: CASSTQGQPTSNYGYTF
v_call: TRBV11-3; j_call: TRBJ2-2; d_call: TRBD2; clone_size: NA; cdr3_nt: TGTGCCAGCAGCACAAGGCTGGGCGGGAGTACCGGGGAGCTGTTTTTT; cdr3_aa: CASSTRLGGSTGELFF
v_call: TRBV9; j_call: TRBJ2-3; d_call: TRBD2; clone_size: NA; cdr3_nt: TGTGCCAGCAGCAGGGGCACTAGCGGGGGAAGCACAGATACGCAGTATTTT; cdr3_aa: CASSRGTSGGSTDTQYF
v_call: TRBV5-1; j_call: TRBJ2-3; d_call: TRBD2; clone_size: NA; cdr3_nt: TGCGCCAGCAGCTTGGACGGACTAGCGGCAGATACGCAGTATTTT; cdr3_aa: CASSLDGLAADTQYF
v_call: TRBV19; j_call: TRBJ2-6; d_call: TRBD2; clone_size: NA; cdr3_nt: TGTGCCAGTAGTAAAAGCGGGAGGATTAGATCTGGGGCCAACGTCCTGACTTTC; cdr3_aa: CASSKSGRIRSGANVLTF
v_call: TRBV5-6; j_call: TRBJ2-7; d_call: TRBD1; clone_size: NA; cdr3_nt: TGTGCCAGCACCCCAGAACGACAGGGGGCCTACGAGCAGTACTTC; cdr3_aa: CASTPERQGAYEQYF
v_call: TRBV7-8; j_call: TRBJ1-5; d_call: NA; clone_size: NA; cdr3_nt: TGTGCCAGCAGGCTTTCGGGCGTCGGCAATCAGCCCCAGCATTTT; cdr3_aa: CASRLSGVGNQPQHF
v_call: TRBV28; j_call: TRBJ2-5; d_call: NA; clone_size: NA; cdr3_nt: TGTGCCAGCAGTTTCAGTTCGGGGCTTAGGGAAGAGACCCAGTACTTC; cdr3_aa: CASSFSSGLREETQYF
v_call: TRBV2; j_call: TRBJ1-5; d_call: NA; clone_size: few; cdr3_nt: TGTGCCAGCGGTAGGGACGTGGGGCATCAGCCCCAGCATTTT; cdr3_aa: CASGRDVGHQPQHF
v_call: TRBV10-3; j_call: TRBJ2-2; d_call: NA; clone_size: once; cdr3_nt: TGTGCCATCAGCGGGACCAATGGCAACACCGGGGAGCTGTTTTTT; cdr3_aa: CAISGTNGNTGELFF
v_call: TRBV18; j_call: TRBJ1-2; d_call: TRBD1; clone_size: once; cdr3_nt: TGTGCCAGTAATCCCGGGACAGCCACTTTCTATGGCTACACCTTC; cdr3_aa: CASNPGTATFYGYTF
v_call: TRBV7-9; j_call: TRBJ1-1; d_call: TRBD1; clone_size: NA; cdr3_nt: TGTGCCAGCAGCTCAGGGGGCGTATATACTGAAGCTTTCTTT; cdr3_aa: CASSSGGVYTEAFF
v_call: TRBV28; j_call: TRBJ2-5; d_call: NA; clone_size: NA; cdr3_nt: TGTGCCAGCAGTTCCCCAGATGGGGGAGAGACCCAGTACTTC; cdr3_aa: CASSSPDGGETQYF
v_call: TRBV19; j_call: TRBJ1-1; d_call: NA; clone_size: NA; cdr3_nt: TGTGCCACTTCGCGACAGGTAAACACTGAAGCTTTCTTT; cdr3_aa: CATSRQVNTEAFF
v_call: TRBV7-9; j_call: TRBJ1-1; d_call: NA; clone_size: few; cdr3_nt: TGTGCCAGCAGCTTAGCGGAGGGGTTGATGAACACTGAAGCTTTCTTT; cdr3_aa: CASSLAEGLMNTEAFF
v_call: TRBV5-8; j_call: TRBJ1-1; d_call: TRBD1; clone_size: NA; cdr3_nt: TGTGCCAGCAGCTTAGACAGGGGGCTTACTGAAGCTTTCTTT; cdr3_aa: CASSLDRGLTEAFF
v_call: TRBV18; j_call: TRBJ1-6; d_call: NA; clone_size: NA; cdr3_nt: TGTGCCAGCTCACCATTCCACAGTTGGGATTCACCCCTCCACTTT; cdr3_aa: CASSPFHSWDSPLHF
v_call: TRBV5-1; j_call: TRBJ2-5; d_call: NA; clone_size: once; cdr3_nt: TGCGCCAGCAGCTTGATCGGATTATTCGAGACCCAGTACTTC; cdr3_aa: CASSLIGLFETQYF
v_call: TRBV6-5; j_call: TRBJ1-6; d_call: NA; clone_size: NA; cdr3_nt: TGTGCCACGAGGACGGGAAACAATTCACCCCTCCACTTT; cdr3_aa: CATRTGNNSPLHF
v_call: TRBV6-1; j_call: TRBJ1-3; d_call: NA; clone_size: NA; cdr3_nt: TGTGCCAGCAGTGACGAAAAAGGTCGAGACACCATATATTTT; cdr3_aa: CASSDEKGRDTIYF
v_call: TRBV7-2; j_call: TRBJ2-1; d_call: TRBD1; clone_size: NA; cdr3_nt: TGTGCCAGCAGTTCCCCCTCAGGGGACAGGGGGCAGCGAGAGCAGTTCTTC; cdr3_aa: CASSSPSGDRGQREQFF
v_call: TRBV19; j_call: TRBJ1-5; d_call: TRBD1; clone_size: NA; cdr3_nt: TGTGCCAGCACGACAGGGGAGATGGGTCAGCCCCAGCATTTT; cdr3_aa: CASTTGEMGQPQHF
v_call: TRBV5-4; j_call: TRBJ2-5; d_call: TRBD2; clone_size: NA; cdr3_nt: TGTGCCAGCAGCTCTGGGACTAGCGGGGGAACCCAGTACTTC; cdr3_aa: CASSSGTSGGTQYF
v_call: TRBV2; j_call: TRBJ1-1; d_call: TRBD1; clone_size: NA; cdr3_nt: TGTGCCAGCAGCGGACAGGGGTTTGTGAACACTGAAGCTTTCTTT; cdr3_aa: CASSGQGFVNTEAFF
v_call: TRBV19; j_call: TRBJ1-2; d_call: NA; clone_size: NA; cdr3_nt: TGTGCCAGTAGTACTGCTTACGTCACAGTAGAGAGTCGCACCTTC; cdr3_aa: CASSTAYVTVESRTF
v_call: TRBV6-6; j_call: TRBJ1-1; d_call: NA; clone_size: NA; cdr3_nt: TGTGCCAGCAGGGCGAGAGGGGAGAACACTGAAGCTTTCTTT; cdr3_aa: CASRARGENTEAFF
v_call: TRBV5-6; j_call: TRBJ2-1; d_call: TRBD2; clone_size: NA; cdr3_nt: TGTGCCACCAAGAGCGGGAGGGCCTATAATGAGCAGTTCTTC; cdr3_aa: CATKSGRAYNEQFF
v_call: TRBV6-1; j_call: TRBJ1-1; d_call: NA; clone_size: NA; cdr3_nt: TGTGCCAGCAGGTCACGGCTGAACACTGAAGCTTTCTTT; cdr3_aa: CASRSRLNTEAFF
v_call: TRBV6-5; j_call: TRBJ1-6; d_call: NA; clone_size: few; cdr3_nt: TGTGCCAGCAGTTCGGCACAGGGCTATAATTCACCCCTCCACTTT; cdr3_aa: CASSSAQGYNSPLHF
v_call: TRBV11-2; j_call: TRBJ2-1; d_call: NA; clone_size: NA; cdr3_nt: TGTGCCAGCAGCTTAGAGAAACCGGGTGAGCAGTTCTTC; cdr3_aa: CASSLEKPGEQFF
v_call: TRBV28; j_call: TRBJ2-7; d_call: NA; clone_size: NA; cdr3_nt: TGTGCCAGCAGTTTTCCCCAGACGTACGAGCAGTACTTC; cdr3_aa: CASSFPQTYEQYF
v_call: TRBV6-6; j_call: TRBJ2-3; d_call: NA; clone_size: NA; cdr3_nt: TGTGCCAGCAGTTCTCAAACAGATACGCAGTATTTT; cdr3_aa: CASSSQTDTQYF